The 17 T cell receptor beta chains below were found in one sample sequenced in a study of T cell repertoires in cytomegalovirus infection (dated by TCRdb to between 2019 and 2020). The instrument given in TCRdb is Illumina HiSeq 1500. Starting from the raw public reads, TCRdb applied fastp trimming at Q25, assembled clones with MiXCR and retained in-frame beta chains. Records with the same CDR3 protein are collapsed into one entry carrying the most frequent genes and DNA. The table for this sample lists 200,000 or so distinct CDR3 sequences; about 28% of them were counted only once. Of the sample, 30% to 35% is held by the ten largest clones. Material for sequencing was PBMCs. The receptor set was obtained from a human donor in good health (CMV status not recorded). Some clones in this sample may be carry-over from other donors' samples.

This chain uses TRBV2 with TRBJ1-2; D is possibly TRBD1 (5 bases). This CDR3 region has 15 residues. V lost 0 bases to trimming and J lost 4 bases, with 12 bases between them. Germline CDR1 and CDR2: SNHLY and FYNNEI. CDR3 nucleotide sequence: TGTGCCAGCAGTGAAGCGGGGCTCAGAGGCTATGGCTACACCTTC. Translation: CASSEAGLRGYGYTF.

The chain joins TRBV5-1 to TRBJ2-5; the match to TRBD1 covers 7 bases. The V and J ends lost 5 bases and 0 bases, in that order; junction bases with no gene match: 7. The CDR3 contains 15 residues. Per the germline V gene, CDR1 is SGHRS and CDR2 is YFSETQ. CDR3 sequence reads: CASRVQGHYQETQYF. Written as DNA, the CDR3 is TGCGCCAGCAGAGTACAGGGGCATTACCAAGAGACCCAGTACTTC.

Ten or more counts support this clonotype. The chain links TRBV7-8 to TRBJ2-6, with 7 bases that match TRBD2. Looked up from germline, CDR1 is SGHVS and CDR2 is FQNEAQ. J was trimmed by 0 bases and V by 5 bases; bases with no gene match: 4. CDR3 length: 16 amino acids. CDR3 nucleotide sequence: TGTGCCAGCAGCCCCGGGGGGAGCTCTGGGGCCAACGTCCTGACTTTC. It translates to CASSPGGSSGANVLTF.

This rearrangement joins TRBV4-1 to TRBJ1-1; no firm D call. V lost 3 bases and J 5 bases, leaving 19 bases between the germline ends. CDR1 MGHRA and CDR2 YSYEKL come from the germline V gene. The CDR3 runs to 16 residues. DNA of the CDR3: TGCGCCAGCAGCCAGCCGAGACGAGGGCAGTGGACTGAAGCTTTCTTT. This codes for CASSQPRRGQWTEAFF.

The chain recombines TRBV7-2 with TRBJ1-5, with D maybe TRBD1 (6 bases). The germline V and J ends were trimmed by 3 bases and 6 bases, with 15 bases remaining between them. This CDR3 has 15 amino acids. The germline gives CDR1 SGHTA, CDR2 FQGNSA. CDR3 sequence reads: CASSFNGGTGQPQHF. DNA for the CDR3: TGTGCCAGCAGCTTCAATGGGGGCACAGGTCAGCCCCAGCATTTT.

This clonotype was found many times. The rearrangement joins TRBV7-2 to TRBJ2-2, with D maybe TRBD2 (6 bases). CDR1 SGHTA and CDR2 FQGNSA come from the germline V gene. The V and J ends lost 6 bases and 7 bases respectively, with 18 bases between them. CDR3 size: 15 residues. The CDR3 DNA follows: TGTGCCAGCAGGTGGACCTCTAGCGCGGGCGGGGAGCTGTTTTTT. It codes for CASRWTSSAGGELFF.

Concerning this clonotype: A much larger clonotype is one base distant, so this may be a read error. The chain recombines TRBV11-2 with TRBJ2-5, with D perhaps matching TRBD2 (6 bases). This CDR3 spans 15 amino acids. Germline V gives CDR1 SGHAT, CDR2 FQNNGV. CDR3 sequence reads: CASSLGGSSGETKYF. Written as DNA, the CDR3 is TGTGCCAGCAGCTTAGGAGGTAGTTCGGGGGAGACCAAGTACTTC.

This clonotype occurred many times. The CDR3 coding sequence is TGTGCCAGCAGCTCCCGGGAGCATGAAAAACTGTTTTTT. Residues: CASSSREHEKLFF. The chain carries TRBV7-6 and TRBJ1-4; no definite D call. CDR3 size: 13 residues. Germline assignment: CDR1 SGHVS and CDR2 FNYEAQ. V was clipped by 4 bases and J by 6 bases, with 9 bases between them.

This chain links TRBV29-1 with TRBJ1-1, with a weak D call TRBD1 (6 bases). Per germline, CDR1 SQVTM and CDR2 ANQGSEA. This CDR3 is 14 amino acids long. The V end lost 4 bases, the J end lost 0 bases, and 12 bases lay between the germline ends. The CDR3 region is CSVGGQGLNTEAFF. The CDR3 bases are TGCAGCGTTGGGGGGCAGGGGTTGAACACTGAAGCTTTCTTT.

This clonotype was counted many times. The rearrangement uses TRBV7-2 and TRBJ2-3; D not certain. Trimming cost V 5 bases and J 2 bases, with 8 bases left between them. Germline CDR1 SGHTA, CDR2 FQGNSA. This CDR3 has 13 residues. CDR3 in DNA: TGTGCCAGCAGCCTCGCCTACACAGATACGCAGTATTTT. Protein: CASSLAYTDTQYF.

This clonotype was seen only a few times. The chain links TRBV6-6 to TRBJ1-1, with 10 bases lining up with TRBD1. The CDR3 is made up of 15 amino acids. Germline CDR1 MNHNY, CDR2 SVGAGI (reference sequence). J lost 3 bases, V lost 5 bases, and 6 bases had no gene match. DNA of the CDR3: TGTGCCAGCAGTAACGGACAGGGGGTCCACACTGAAGCTTTCTTT. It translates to CASSNGQGVHTEAFF.

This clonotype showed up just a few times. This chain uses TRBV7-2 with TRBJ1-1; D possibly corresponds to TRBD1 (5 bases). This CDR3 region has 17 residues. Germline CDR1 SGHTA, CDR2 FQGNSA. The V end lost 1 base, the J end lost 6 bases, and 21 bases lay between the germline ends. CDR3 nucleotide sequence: TGTGCCAGCAGCTTAGTAGATGTCAGGGCGGCCGGCTCTGAAGCTTTCTTT. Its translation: CASSLVDVRAAGSEAFF. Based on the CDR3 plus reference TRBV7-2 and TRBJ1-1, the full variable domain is GAGVSQSPSNKVTEKGKDVELRCDPISGHTALYWYRQSLGQGLEFLIYFQGNSAPDKSGLPSDRFSAERTGGSVSTLTIQRTQQEDSAVYLCASSLVDVRAAGSEAFFGQGTRLTVV.

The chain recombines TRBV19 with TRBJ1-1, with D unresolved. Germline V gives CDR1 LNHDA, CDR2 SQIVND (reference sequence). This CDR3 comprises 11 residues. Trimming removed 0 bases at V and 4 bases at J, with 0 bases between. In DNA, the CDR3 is TGTGCCAGTAGTATAGACACTGAAGCTTTCTTT. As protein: CASSIDTEAFF.

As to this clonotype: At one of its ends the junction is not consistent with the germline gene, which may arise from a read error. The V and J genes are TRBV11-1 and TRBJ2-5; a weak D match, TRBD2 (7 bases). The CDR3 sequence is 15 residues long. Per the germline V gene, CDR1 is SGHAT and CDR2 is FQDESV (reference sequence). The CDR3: CASSRGRGGGETLYF. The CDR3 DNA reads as TGTGCCAGCAGCCGGGGGCGAGGGGGGGGAGAGACCCTGTACTTC.

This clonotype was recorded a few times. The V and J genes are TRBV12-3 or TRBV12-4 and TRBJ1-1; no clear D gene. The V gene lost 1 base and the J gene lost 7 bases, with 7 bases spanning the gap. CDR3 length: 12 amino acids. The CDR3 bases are TGTGCCAGCAGTTTAGGAGAGAATGAAGCTTTCTTT. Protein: CASSLGENEAFF.

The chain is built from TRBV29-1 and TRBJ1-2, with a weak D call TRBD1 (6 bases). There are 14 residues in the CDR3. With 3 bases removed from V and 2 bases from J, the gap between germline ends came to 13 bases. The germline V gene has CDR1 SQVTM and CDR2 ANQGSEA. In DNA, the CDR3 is TGCAGCGTTGACCGACAGGAGCAGAACTATGGCTACACCTTC. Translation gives CSVDRQEQNYGYTF.

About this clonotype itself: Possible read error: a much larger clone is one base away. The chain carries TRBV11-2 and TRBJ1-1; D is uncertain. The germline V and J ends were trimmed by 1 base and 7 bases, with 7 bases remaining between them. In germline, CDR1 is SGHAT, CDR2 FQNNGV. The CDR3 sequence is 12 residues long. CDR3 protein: CASSLAEGEAFF. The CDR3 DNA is TGTGCCAGCAGCTTAGCGGAAGGTGAAGCTTTCTTT.